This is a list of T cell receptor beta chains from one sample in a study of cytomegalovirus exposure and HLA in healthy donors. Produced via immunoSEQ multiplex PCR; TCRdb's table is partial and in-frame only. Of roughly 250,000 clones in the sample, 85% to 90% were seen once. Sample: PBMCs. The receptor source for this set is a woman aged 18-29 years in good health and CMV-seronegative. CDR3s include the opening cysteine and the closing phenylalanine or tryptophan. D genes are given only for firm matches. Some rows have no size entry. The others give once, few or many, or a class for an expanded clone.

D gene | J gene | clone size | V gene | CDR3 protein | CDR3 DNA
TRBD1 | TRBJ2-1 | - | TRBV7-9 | CASSFPGGNEQFF | TGTGCCAGCAGCTTTCCAGGGGGCAATGAGCAGTTCTTC
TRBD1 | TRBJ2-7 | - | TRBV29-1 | CSTRTGDTYEQYF | TGCAGCACAAGGACAGGCGATACCTACGAGCAGTACTTC
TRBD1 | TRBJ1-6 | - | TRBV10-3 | CAISDNLGQKNSPLHF | TGTGCCATCAGTGATAATTTGGGACAGAAAAATTCACCCCTCCACTTT
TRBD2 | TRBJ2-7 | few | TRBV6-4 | CASSPSGGASYEQYF | TGTGCCAGCAGCCCTAGCGGGGGGGCGAGCTACGAGCAGTACTTC
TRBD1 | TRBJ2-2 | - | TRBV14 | CASSQVSNRGHPSNTGELFF | TGTGCCAGCAGCCAAGTTTCGAACAGGGGGCATCCATCGAACACCGGGGAGCTGTTTTTT
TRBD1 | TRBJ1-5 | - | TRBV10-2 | CASSESGQGNQPQHF | TGCGCCAGCAGTGAGTCGGGACAGGGTAATCAGCCCCAGCATTTT
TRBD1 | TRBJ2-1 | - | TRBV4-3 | CASSQAWTGISYNEQFF | TGCGCCAGCAGCCAAGCCTGGACAGGCATAAGTTACAATGAGCAGTTCTTC
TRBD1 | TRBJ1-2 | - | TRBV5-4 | CASSSGTGHHGYTF | TGTGCCAGCAGCTCCGGGACAGGGCATCATGGCTACACCTTC
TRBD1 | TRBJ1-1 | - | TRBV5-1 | CASSLQGDTEAFF | TGCGCCAGCAGCTTACAGGGGGACACTGAAGCTTTCTTT
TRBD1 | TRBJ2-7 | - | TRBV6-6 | CATSKDRGTYEQYF | TGTGCCACCTCAAAGGACAGGGGGACCTACGAGCAGTACTTC
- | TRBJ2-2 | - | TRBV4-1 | CASSQAGTPTGELFF | TGCGCCAGCAGCCAAGCCGGGACACCCACCGGGGAGCTGTTTTTT
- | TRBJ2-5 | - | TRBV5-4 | CASSLRLGQQETQYF | TGTGCCAGCAGCTTGAGGTTGGGACAACAAGAGACCCAGTACTTC
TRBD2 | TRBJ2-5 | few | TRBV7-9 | CASSYRTSGVPGTQYF | TGTGCCAGCAGCTACCGGACTAGCGGGGTACCGGGGACCCAGTACTTC
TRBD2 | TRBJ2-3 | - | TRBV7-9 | CASSLLRGVTDTQYF | TGTGCCAGCAGCTTATTGCGGGGGGTCACGGATACGCAGTATTTT